These 8 T cell receptor beta chains share one sample of origin, sequenced in a study of blood T cell repertoires in COVID-19. TCRdb keeps only in-frame clones here, not all; method: immunoSEQ multiplex PCR. The data hold around 200,000 clones, with approximately 82% observed a single time. The sample consisted of peripheral blood. All receptors derive from a man aged 45 to 65 with active or convalescent COVID-19.

This rearrangement joins TRBV6-5 to TRBJ2-5; the D gene is possibly TRBD2 (6 bases). The CDR3 has 15 amino acids. Looked up from germline, CDR1 is MNHEY and CDR2 is SVGAGI. Trimming took 2 bases from V and 6 from J, leaving 16 bases between them. The CDR3 nucleotides read TGTGCCAGCAGTTACCGGGACTCCCCGGGGAAGACCCAGTACTTC. Protein sequence: CASSYRDSPGKTQYF.

CDR3 amino acids: CASSSNGQALYDGAEAFF. The CDR3 DNA is TGTGCCAGCAGCTCTAACGGACAGGCTCTATATGATGGTGCTGAAGCTTTCTTT. The chain joins TRBV5-6 to TRBJ1-1, with 7 bases that match TRBD1. V lost 3 bases, J lost 6 bases, and 20 bases stayed unmatched. Germline-derived CDR1 and CDR2 are SGHDT and YYEEEE. This CDR3 region has 18 residues.

The CDR3 sequence: CASSLVETGVTEKLFF. For the CDR3, the DNA is TGTGCCAGCAGCTTAGTGGAGACAGGGGTGACGGAAAAACTGTTTTTT. This rearrangement joins TRBV7-9 to TRBJ1-4; TRBD1 matches 8 bases. From germline, CDR1 is SEHNR and CDR2 FQNEAQ (reference sequence). Trimming took 1 base from V and 8 from J; bases not matched to a gene: 9. The CDR3 covers 16 residues.

The chain recombines TRBV5-1 with TRBJ1-1; 8 nucleotides match TRBD1. The CDR3 covers 16 residues. The ends lost 3 bases at V and 0 bases at J; junction bases unmatched: 7. Germline V lookup: CDR1 SGHRS, CDR2 YFSETQ. The CDR3 sequence: CASSSQGARMNTEAFF. Written as DNA, the CDR3 is TGCGCCAGCAGCTCTCAGGGGGCTAGGATGAACACTGAAGCTTTCTTT.

CDR3 in DNA: TGTGCCAGCAGTGAATTGGGTCTCAGGGATACTGAAGCTTTCTTT. It yields the protein CASSELGLRDTEAFF. J is TRBJ1-1 and V is TRBV25-1; possibly TRBD1 for D (5 bases). The CDR3 spans 15 residues. With 1 base removed from V and 5 bases from J, the gap between germline ends came to 14 bases. Germline V CDR1 and CDR2: MGHDK, SYGVNS.

A single count supports this clone. This chain connects TRBV5-1 to TRBJ2-5; D might be TRBD2 (6 bases). This CDR3 region has 14 residues. Trimming shortened V by 0 bases and J by 5 bases, and 11 bases separated the two germline ends. Germline loops: CDR1 SGHRS, CDR2 YFSETQ. CDR3: CASSLAGRGETQYF. Here the CDR3 DNA reads TGCGCCAGCAGCTTGGCCGGCCGGGGGGAGACCCAGTACTTC.

The V gene is TRBV6-6, the J gene TRBJ2-7, with D tentatively TRBD1 (6 bases). Germline V CDR1 and CDR2: MNHNY, SVGAGI (reference sequence). Trimming stripped 6 bases from V and 0 bases from J, with 9 bases between. The length of the CDR3 is 13 residues. The CDR3 here is CASRRGSSYEQYF. CDR3 coding DNA: TGTGCCAGCAGGAGGGGGAGCTCCTACGAGCAGTACTTC.

The chain combines TRBV5-6 with TRBJ1-2; 7 positions agree with TRBD1. Germline CDR1 is SGHDT and CDR2 is YYEEEE. The length of the CDR3 is 15 residues. J was trimmed by 4 bases and V by 2 bases; bases with no gene match: 8. This CDR3 reads CASSFEQGPFYGYTF. CDR3 coding DNA: TGTGCCAGCAGCTTCGAACAGGGGCCGTTCTATGGCTACACCTTC.